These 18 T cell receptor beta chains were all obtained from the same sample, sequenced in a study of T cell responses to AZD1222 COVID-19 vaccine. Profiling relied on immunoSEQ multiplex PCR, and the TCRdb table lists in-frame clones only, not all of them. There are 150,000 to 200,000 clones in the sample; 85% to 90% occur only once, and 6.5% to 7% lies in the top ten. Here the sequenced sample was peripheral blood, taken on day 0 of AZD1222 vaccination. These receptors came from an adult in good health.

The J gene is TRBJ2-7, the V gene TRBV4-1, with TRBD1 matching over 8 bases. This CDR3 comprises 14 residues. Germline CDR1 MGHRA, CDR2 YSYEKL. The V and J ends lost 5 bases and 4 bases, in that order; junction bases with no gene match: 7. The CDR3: CASSFGTGVYEQYF. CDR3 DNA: TGCGCCAGCAGCTTCGGGACAGGTGTTTACGAGCAGTACTTC.

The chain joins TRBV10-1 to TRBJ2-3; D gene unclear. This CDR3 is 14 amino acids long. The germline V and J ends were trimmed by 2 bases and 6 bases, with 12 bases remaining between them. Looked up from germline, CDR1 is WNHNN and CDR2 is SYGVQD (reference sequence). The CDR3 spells CASSEAAVSDTQYF. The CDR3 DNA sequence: TGCGCCAGCAGTGAGGCGGCAGTCTCTGATACGCAGTATTTT.

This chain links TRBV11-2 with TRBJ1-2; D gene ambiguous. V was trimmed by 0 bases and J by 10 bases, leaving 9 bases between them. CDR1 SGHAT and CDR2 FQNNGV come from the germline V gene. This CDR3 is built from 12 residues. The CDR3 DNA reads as TGTGCCAGCAGCTTAGAATCCCCGGCCTACACCTTC. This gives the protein CASSLESPAYTF.

The CDR3 sequence: CASSPGPGQGGNQPQHF. The CDR3 DNA sequence: TGCGCCAGCAGCCCCGGCCCCGGACAGGGAGGGAATCAGCCCCAGCATTTT. The J gene is TRBJ1-5, the V gene TRBV5-1, with 8 bases that match TRBD1. The germline V gene has CDR1 SGHRS and CDR2 YFSETQ. This CDR3 spans 17 amino acids. V shed 4 bases and J 4 bases; nucleotides not matched to a gene: 13.

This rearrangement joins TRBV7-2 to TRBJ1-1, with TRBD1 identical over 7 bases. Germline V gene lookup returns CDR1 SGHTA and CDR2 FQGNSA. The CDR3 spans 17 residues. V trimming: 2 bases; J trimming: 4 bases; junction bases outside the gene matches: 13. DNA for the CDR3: TGTGCCAGCAGCTTAAGGGTCGTTACAGGGGTGGGCACTGAAGCTTTCTTT. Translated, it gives CASSLRVVTGVGTEAFF.

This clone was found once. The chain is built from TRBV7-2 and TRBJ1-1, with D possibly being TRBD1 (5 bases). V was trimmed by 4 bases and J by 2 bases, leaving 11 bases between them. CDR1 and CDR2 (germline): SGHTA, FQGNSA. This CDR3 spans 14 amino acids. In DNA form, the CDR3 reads TGTGCCAGCAGCTCGACAGCGGCAAACACTGAAGCTTTCTTT. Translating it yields CASSSTAANTEAFF.

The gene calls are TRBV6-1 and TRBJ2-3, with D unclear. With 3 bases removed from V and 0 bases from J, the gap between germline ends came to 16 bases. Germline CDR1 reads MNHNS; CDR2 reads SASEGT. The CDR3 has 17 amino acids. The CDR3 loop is CASSEGGPALSTDTQYF. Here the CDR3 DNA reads TGTGCCAGCAGTGAGGGTGGGCCAGCCCTTAGCACAGATACGCAGTATTTT.

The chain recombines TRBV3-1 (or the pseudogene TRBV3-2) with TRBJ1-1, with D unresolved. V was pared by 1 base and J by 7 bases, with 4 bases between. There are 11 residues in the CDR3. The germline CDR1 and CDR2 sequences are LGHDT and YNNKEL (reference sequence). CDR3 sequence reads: CASSQADEAFF. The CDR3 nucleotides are TGTGCCAGCAGCCAAGCCGATGAAGCTTTCTTT.

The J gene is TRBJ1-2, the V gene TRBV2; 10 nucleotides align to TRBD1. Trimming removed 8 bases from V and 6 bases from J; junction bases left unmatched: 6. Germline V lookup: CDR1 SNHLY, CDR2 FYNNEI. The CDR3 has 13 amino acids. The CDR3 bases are TGTGCCAGCGGTTCCGGGACAGGGGATGGCTACACCTTC. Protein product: CASGSGTGDGYTF.

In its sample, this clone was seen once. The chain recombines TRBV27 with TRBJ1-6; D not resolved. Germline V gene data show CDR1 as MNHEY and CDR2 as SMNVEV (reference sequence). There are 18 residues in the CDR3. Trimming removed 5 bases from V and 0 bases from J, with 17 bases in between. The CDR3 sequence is CASSNALPTSSYNSPLHF. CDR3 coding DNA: TGTGCCAGCAGTAATGCCCTCCCCACGAGCTCCTATAATTCACCCCTCCACTTT.

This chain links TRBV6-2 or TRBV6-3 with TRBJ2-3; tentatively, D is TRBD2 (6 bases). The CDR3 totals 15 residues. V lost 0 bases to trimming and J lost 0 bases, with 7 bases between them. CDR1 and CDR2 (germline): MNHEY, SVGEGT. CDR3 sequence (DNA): TGTGCCAGCAGTTACTCGACTAGTAGCACAGATACGCAGTATTTT. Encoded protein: CASSYSTSSTDTQYF.

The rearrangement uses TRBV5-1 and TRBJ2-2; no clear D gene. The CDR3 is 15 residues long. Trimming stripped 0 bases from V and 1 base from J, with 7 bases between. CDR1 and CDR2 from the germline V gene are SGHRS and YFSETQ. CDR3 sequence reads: CASSLASVNTGELFF. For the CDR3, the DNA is TGCGCCAGCAGCTTGGCATCAGTGAACACCGGGGAGCTGTTTTTT.

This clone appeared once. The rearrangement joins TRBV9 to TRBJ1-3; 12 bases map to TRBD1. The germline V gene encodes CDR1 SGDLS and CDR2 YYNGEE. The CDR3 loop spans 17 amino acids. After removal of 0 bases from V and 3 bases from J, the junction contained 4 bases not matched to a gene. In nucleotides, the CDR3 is TGTGCCAGCAGCGTAGAGGGACAGGGGGCTTTTGGAAACACCATATATTTT. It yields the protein CASSVEGQGAFGNTIYF.

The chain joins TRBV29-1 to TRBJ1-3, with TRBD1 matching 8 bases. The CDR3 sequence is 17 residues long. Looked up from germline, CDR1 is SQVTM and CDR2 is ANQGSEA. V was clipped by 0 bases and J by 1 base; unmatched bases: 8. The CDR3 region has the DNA TGCAGCGTTGAAGACTTAGACAGGGGAGGGTCTGGAAACACCATATATTTT. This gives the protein CSVEDLDRGGSGNTIYF.

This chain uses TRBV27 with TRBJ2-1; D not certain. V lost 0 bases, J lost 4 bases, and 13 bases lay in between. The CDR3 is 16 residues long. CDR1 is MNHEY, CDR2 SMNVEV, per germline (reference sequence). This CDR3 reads CASSLSPSAAYNEQFF. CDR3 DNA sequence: TGTGCCAGCAGTTTATCTCCATCGGCGGCTTACAATGAGCAGTTCTTC.

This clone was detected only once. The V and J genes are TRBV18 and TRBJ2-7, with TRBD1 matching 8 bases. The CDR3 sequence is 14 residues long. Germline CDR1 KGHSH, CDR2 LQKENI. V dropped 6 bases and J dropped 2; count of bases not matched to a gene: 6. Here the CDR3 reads CASSQKGQAYEQYF. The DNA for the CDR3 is TGTGCCAGCTCCCAAAAGGGACAGGCCTACGAGCAGTACTTC. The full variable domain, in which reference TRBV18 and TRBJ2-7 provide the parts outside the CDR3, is NAGVMQNPRHLVRRRGQEARLRCSPMKGHSHVYWYRQLPEEGLKFMVYLQKENIIDESGMPKERFSAEFPKEGPSILRIQQVVRGDSAAYFCASSQKGQAYEQYFGPGTRLTVT.

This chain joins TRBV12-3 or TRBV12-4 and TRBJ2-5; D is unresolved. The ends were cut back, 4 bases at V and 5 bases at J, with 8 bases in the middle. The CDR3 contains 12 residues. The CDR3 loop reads CASSSSRETQYF. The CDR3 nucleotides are TGTGCCAGCAGTTCATCCAGGGAGACCCAGTACTTC.

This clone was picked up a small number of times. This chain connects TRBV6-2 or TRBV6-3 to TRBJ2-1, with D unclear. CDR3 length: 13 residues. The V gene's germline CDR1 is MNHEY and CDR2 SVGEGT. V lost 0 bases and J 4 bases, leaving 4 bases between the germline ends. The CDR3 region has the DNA TGTGCCAGCAGTTACTCGCGATACAATGAGCAGTTCTTC. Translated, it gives CASSYSRYNEQFF.